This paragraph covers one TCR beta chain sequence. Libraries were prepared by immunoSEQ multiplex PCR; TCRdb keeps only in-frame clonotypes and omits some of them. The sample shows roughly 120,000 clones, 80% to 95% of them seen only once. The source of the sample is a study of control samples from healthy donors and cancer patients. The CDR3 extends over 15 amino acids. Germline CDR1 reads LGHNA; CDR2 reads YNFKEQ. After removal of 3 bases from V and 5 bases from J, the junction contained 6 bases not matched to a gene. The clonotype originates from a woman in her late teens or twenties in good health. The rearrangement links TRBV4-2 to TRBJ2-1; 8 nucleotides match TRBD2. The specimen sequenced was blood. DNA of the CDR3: TGTGCCAGCAGCCATAGGAGTAGCGGGGACAATGAGCAGTTCTTC. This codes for CASSHRSSGDNEQFF.